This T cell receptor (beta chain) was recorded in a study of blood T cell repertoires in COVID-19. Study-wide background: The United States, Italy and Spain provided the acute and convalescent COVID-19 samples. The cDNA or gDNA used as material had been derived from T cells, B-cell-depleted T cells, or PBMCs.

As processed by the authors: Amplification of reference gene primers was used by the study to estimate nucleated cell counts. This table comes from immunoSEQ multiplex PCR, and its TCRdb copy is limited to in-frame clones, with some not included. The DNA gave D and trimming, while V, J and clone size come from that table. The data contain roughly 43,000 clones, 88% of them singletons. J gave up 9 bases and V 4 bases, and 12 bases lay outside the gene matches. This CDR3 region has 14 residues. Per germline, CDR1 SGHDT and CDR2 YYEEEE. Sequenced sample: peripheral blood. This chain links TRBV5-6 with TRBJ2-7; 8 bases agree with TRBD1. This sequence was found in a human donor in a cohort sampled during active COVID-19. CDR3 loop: CASSLGTGLRGQYF. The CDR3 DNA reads TGTGCCAGCAGCCTCGGGACAGGACTACGGGGGCAGTACTTC.